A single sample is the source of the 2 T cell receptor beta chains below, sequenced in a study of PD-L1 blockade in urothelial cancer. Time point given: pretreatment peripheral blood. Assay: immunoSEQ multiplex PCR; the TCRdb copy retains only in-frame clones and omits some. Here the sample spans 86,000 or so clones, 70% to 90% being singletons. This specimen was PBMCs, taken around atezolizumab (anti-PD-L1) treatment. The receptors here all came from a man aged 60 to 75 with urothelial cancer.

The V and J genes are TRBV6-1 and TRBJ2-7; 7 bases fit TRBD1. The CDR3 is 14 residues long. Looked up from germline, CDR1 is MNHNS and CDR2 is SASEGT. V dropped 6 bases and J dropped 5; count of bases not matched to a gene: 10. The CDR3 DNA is TGTGCCAGCAGCAGAACGGACAGGACCCACGAGCAGTACTTC. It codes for CASSRTDRTHEQYF.

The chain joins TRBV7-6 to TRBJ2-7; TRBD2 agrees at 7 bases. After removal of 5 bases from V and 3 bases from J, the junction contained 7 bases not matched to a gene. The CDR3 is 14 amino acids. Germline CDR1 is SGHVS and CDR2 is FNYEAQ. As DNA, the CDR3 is TGTGCCAGCAGCCCCCTCGGCGGGGGCTACGAGCAGTACTTC. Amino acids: CASSPLGGGYEQYF.